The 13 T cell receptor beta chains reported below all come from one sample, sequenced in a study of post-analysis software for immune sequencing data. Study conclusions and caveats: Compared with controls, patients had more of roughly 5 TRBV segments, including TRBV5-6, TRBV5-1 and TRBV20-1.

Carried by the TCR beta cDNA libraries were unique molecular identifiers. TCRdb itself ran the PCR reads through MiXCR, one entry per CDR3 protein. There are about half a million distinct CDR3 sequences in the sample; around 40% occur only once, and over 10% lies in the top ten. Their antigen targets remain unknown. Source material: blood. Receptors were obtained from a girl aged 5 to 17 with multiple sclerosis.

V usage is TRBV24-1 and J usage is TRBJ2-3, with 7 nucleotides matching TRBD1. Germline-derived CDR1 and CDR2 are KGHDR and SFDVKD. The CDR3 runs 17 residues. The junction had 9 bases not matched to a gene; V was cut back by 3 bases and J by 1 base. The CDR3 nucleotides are TGTGCCACCAGTGATCCCACAGGGGCAGGGGGCACAGATACGCAGTATTTT. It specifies CATSDPTGAGGTDTQYF.

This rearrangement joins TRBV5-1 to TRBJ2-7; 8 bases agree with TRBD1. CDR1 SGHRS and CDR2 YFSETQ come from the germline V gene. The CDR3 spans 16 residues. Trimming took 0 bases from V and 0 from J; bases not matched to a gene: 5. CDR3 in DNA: TGCGCCAGCAGCTTGGACCAGGGGGCTTTCTCCTACGAGCAGTACTTC. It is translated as CASSLDQGAFSYEQYF.

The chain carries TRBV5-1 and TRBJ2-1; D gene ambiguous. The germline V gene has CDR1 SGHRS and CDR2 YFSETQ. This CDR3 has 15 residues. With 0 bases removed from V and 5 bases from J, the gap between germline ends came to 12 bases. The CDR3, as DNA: TGCGCCAGCAGCTTGGTTAGCTTTAAAAACAATGAGCAGTTCTTC. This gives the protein CASSLVSFKNNEQFF.

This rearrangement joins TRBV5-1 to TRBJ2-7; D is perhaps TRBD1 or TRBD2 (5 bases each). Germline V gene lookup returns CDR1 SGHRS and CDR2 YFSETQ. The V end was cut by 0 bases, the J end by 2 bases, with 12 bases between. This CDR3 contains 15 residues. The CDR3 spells CASSLGGGFTYEQYF. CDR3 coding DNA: TGCGCCAGCAGCTTGGGTGGGGGATTCACCTACGAGCAGTACTTC.

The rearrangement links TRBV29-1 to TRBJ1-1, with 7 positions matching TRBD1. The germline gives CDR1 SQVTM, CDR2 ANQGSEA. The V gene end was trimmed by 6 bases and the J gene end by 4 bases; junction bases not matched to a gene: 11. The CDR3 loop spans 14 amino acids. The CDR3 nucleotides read TGCAGCGTCGCGGACCCACAGGGGAGCACTGAAGCTTTCTTT. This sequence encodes CSVADPQGSTEAFF.

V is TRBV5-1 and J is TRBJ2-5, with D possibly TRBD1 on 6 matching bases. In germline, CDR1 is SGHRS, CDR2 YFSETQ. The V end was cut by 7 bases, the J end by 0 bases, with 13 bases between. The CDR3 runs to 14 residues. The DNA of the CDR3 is TGCGCCAGCGGCCAGGGGACAAACCAAGAGACCCAGTACTTC. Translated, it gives CASGQGTNQETQYF.

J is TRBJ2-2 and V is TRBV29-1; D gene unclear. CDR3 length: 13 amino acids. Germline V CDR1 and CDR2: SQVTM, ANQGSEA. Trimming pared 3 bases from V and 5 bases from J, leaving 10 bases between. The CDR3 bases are TGCAGCGTTGACCCGGACGGAACCGGGGAGCTGTTTTTT. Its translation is CSVDPDGTGELFF.

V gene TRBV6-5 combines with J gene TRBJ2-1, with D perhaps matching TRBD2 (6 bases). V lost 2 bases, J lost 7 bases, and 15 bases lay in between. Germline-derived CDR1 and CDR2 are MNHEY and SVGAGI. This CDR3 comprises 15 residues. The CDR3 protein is CASSYRRDSGNEQFF. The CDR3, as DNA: TGTGCCAGCAGTTACAGGCGGGATTCCGGGAATGAGCAGTTCTTC.

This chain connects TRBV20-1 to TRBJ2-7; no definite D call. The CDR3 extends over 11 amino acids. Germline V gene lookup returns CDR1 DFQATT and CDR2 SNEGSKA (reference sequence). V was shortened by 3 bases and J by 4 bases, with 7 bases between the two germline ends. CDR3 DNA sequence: TGCAGTGCTAGCCTAGGGTACGAGCAGTACTTC. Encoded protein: CSASLGYEQYF.

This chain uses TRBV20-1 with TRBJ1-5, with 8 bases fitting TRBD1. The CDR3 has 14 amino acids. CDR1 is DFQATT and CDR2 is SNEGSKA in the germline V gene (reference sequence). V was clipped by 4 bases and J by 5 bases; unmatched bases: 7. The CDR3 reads CSAKGSTGDQPQHF. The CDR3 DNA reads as TGCAGTGCTAAAGGCTCGACAGGGGATCAGCCCCAGCATTTT.

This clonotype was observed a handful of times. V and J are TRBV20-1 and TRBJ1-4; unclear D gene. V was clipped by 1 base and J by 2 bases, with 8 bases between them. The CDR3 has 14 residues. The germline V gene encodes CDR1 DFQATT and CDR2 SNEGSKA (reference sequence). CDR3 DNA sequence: TGCAGTGCTAGAGGAGGGTTGACTAATGAAAAACTGTTTTTT. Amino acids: CSARGGLTNEKLFF.

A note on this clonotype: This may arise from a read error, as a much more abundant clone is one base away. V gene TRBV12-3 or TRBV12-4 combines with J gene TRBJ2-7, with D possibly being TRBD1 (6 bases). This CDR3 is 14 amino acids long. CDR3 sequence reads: CASSTQGLSCEQYF. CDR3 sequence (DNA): TGTGCCAGCTCGACACAGGGCCTCTCCTGCGAGCAGTACTTC.

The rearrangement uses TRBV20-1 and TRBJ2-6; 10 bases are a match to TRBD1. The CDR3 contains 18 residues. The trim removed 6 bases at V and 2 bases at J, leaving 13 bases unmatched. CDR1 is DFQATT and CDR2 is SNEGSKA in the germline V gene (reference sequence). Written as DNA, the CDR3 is TGCAGTGCCAAGCCCGCGACAGGGGGCGAAGCTGGGGCCAACGTCCTGACTTTC. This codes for CSAKPATGGEAGANVLTF.